Below, 32 T cell receptor beta chains from the same sample are listed, as sequenced in a study of T cell repertoires in cytomegalovirus infection. TCRdb re-called the reads through MiXCR, storing one row per CDR3 protein. The sample carries hundreds of thousands of distinct CDR3 sequences, 30% to 40% recorded once. No antigen has been identified for these receptors. This specimen consisted of cultured PBMCs, obtained from culture after CMV antigen stimulation. Receptors were obtained from a human donor in good health (CMV status not recorded). Some clones in this sample may be carry-over from other donors' samples.

Comments on this clonotype: A much more abundant neighbour one base away suggests this may be a read error. The chain carries TRBV29-1 and TRBJ2-3, with TRBD2 as a possible D gene (6 bases). This CDR3 comprises 13 residues. Trimming pared 4 bases from V and 3 bases from J, leaving 11 bases between. Germline V gives CDR1 SQVTM, CDR2 ANQGSEA. The CDR3 is CSVAGGATDTQYF. DNA for the CDR3: TGCAGCGTTGCCGGCGGGGCGACAGATACGCAGTATTTT.

This clonotype has only a few counts. The CDR3 here is CASSSTFGSGGEKLFF. CDR3 bases: TGCGCCAGCAGCTCAACCTTCGGATCGGGGGGTGAAAAACTGTTTTTT. J is TRBJ1-4 and V is TRBV5-1; a possible D gene is TRBD1 (5 bases). The length of the CDR3 is 16 residues. The germline gives CDR1 SGHRS, CDR2 YFSETQ. Trimming pared 3 bases from V and 7 bases from J, leaving 19 bases between.

In its sample, this clonotype was seen a few times. V and J are TRBV4-1 and TRBJ2-1, with 7 bases lining up with TRBD2. CDR3 size: 18 residues. Unmatched junction bases numbered 20, after V lost 0 bases and J lost 12 bases. Germline V gene lookup returns CDR1 MGHRA and CDR2 YSYEKL. This CDR3 reads CASSQEGTTLNAMSGQFF. CDR3 coding DNA: TGCGCCAGCAGCCAAGAAGGGACTACTCTCAATGCAATGAGTGGGCAGTTCTTC.

In this sample, this clonotype turned up once. The chain couples TRBV29-1 to TRBJ1-2, with D perhaps matching TRBD1 (6 bases). V dropped 6 bases and J dropped 7 bases, with 12 bases sitting between them. In germline, CDR1 is SQVTM, CDR2 ANQGSEA. The CDR3 totals 11 residues. The CDR3 spells CSVDSDIGYTF. CDR3 in DNA: TGCAGCGTGGACAGTGACATTGGCTACACCTTC. The variable domain in full, with the rest retrieved from reference TRBV29-1 and TRBJ1-2, is SAVISQKPSRDICQRGTSLTIQCQVDSQVTMMFWYRQQPGQSLTLIATANQGSEATYESGFVIDKFPISRPNLTFSTLTVSNMSPEDSSIYLCSVDSDIGYTFGSGTRLTVV.

A few counts support this clonotype. V is TRBV7-2 and J is TRBJ2-5; D might be TRBD2 (6 bases). Germline values: CDR1 SGHTA, CDR2 FQGNSA. The V gene lost 3 bases and the J gene lost 5 bases, with 13 bases spanning the gap. This CDR3 is 14 amino acids long. For the CDR3, the DNA is TGTGCCAGCAGCTTCCAGGAGGGAGTGGAGACCCAGTACTTC. It yields the protein CASSFQEGVETQYF.

This clonotype came up a few times. The V call is TRBV7-2, the J call TRBJ2-3; 12 bases are shared with TRBD2. Germline V gene sequence: CDR1 SGHTA, CDR2 FQGNSA. V lost 3 bases to trimming and J lost 4 bases; unmatched junction nucleotides: 5. This CDR3 contains 16 residues. The CDR3 sequence is CASSFLAGGPADTQYF. DNA for the CDR3: TGTGCCAGCAGCTTCCTAGCGGGAGGGCCGGCAGATACGCAGTATTTT.

This clonotype was observed a handful of times. The chain combines TRBV12-3 or TRBV12-4 with TRBJ2-3, with D possibly being TRBD2 (5 bases). The CDR3 has 15 amino acids. V lost 2 bases, J lost 4 bases, and 13 bases lay in between. The CDR3 sequence: CASSLSRELADTQYF. CDR3 nucleotides: TGTGCCAGCAGTTTATCACGGGAACTAGCAGATACGCAGTATTTT.

This sequence joins TRBV5-1 and TRBJ2-1, with TRBD1 matching over 7 bases. Unmatched junction bases numbered 15, after V lost 6 bases and J lost 0 bases. The CDR3 has 18 residues. Germline V gives CDR1 SGHRS, CDR2 YFSETQ. CDR3 loop: CASTRSWTGAFSYNEQFF. The CDR3 region has the DNA TGCGCCAGCACCCGAAGTTGGACAGGCGCGTTCTCCTACAATGAGCAGTTCTTC. Full variable domain (missing parts from reference TRBV5-1 and TRBJ2-1): KAGVTQTPRYLIKTRGQQVTLSCSPISGHRSVSWYQQTPGQGLQFLFEYFSETQRNKGNFPGRFSGRQFSNSRSEMNVSTLELGDSALYLCASTRSWTGAFSYNEQFFGPGTRLTVL.

The V and J genes are TRBV18 and TRBJ2-1, with a tentative D call TRBD1 (6 bases). Looked up from germline, CDR1 is KGHSH and CDR2 is LQKENI. The CDR3 runs to 14 residues. V was cut by 4 bases and J by 7 bases, with 14 bases left in between. The CDR3 loop is CASSRDKGKNEQFF. In DNA, the CDR3 is TGTGCCAGCTCACGGGACAAGGGCAAAAATGAGCAGTTCTTC.

This clonotype has a count of ten or more. V and J are TRBV20-1 and TRBJ2-7, with 12 bases that match TRBD2. V was pared by 5 bases and J by 4 bases, with 6 bases of the junction left unmatched. Germline values: CDR1 DFQATT, CDR2 SNEGSKA (reference sequence). The CDR3 is 14 residues long. In DNA form, the CDR3 reads TGCAGTGCTGCCCTAGCGGGAGGGCCATACGAGCAGTACTTC. Amino acid sequence: CSAALAGGPYEQYF.

The chain is built from TRBV12-3 or TRBV12-4 and TRBJ2-1; TRBD2 aligns across 11 bases. V was clipped by 1 base and J by 6 bases; unmatched bases: 8. The CDR3 has 17 residues. CDR3 in DNA: TGTGCCAGCAGTTTAGGGAGTGGGGGACTAGCGGCCAATGAGCAGTTCTTC. Residues: CASSLGSGGLAANEQFF.

The chain couples TRBV6-6 to TRBJ1-2; TRBD1 aligns across 8 bases. The CDR3 spans 12 residues. The ends lost 6 bases at V and 8 bases at J; junction bases unmatched: 5. The germline V gene has CDR1 MNHNY and CDR2 SVGAGI (reference sequence). The CDR3 sequence: CASRQGAEGYTF. Written as DNA, the CDR3 is TGTGCCAGCAGGCAGGGGGCAGAGGGCTACACCTTC.

The rearrangement uses TRBV24-1 and TRBJ2-2; D ambiguous. The CDR3 totals 16 residues. V was shortened by 4 bases and J by 0 bases, with 11 bases between the two germline ends. Germline loops: CDR1 KGHDR, CDR2 SFDVKD. In nucleotides, the CDR3 is TGTGCCACCAGTGACTCCCCCTTCGCGAACACCGGGGAGCTGTTTTTT. It is translated as CATSDSPFANTGELFF.

V usage is TRBV6-2 or TRBV6-3 and J usage is TRBJ1-1; D uncertain. The length of the CDR3 is 15 residues. V lost 5 bases, J lost 6 bases, and 19 bases lay in between. Germline V gene data show CDR1 as MNHEY and CDR2 as SVGEGT. This CDR3 is CASSPLGGIRAEAFF. CDR3 sequence (DNA): TGTGCCAGCAGTCCCTTAGGAGGAATCCGCGCTGAAGCTTTCTTT.

This clonotype was observed a single time. The V gene is TRBV19, the J gene TRBJ1-5; a weak D match, TRBD1 (6 bases). Germline lookup yields CDR1 LNHDA and CDR2 SQIVND (reference sequence). V shed 7 bases and J shed 2 bases, with 15 bases lying between them. The CDR3 is made up of 15 amino acids. CDR3 in DNA: TGTGCCAGTACCCCCAGGGGCGCGGGCAATCAGCCCCAGCATTTT. Residues: CASTPRGAGNQPQHF.

The chain carries TRBV6-6 and TRBJ1-5, with 10 bases that match TRBD1. The germline V gene encodes CDR1 MNHNY and CDR2 SVGAGI (reference sequence). With V trimmed by 5 bases and J by 7 bases, 8 bases remained unmatched. The CDR3 has 15 amino acids. CDR3: CASSRDRGGGQPQHF. The DNA for the CDR3 is TGTGCCAGCAGTAGGGACAGGGGAGGGGGGCAGCCCCAGCATTTT.

This clonotype was counted between two and nine times. The J gene is TRBJ1-5, the V gene TRBV27; 7 positions match TRBD1. CDR1 is MNHEY, CDR2 SMNVEV, per germline (reference sequence). The CDR3 totals 17 residues. V lost 3 bases and J lost 1; bases outside the gene matches: 9. The DNA for the CDR3 is TGTGCCAGCAGTTTGAGACAGGGTAGTACCAGCAATCAGCCCCAGCATTTT. It codes for CASSLRQGSTSNQPQHF.

CDR3 residues: CATAKQHNLGAFF. The CDR3 coding sequence is TGTGCCACCGCGAAACAACACAACCTGGGGGCTTTCTTT. The rearrangement joins TRBV15 to TRBJ1-1, with D hard to call. V lost 8 bases to trimming and J lost 11 bases, with 21 bases between them. This CDR3 spans 13 amino acids. Per the germline V gene, CDR1 is LNHNV and CDR2 is YYDKDF (reference sequence). The complete variable domain, with remaining parts taken from reference TRBV15 and TRBJ1-1, reads DAMVIQNPRYQVTQFGKPVTLSCSQTLNHNVMYWYQQKSSQAPKLLFHYYDKDFNNEADTPDNFQSRRPNTSFCFLDIRSPGLGDTAMYLCATAKQHNLGAFFGQGTRLTVV.

The CDR3 nucleotides read TGTGCCAGCAGCCGACTTTTTCCTGAGCAGTTCTTC. Amino acid sequence: CASSRLFPEQFF. The chain couples TRBV7-2 to TRBJ2-1, with D hard to call. Germline loops: CDR1 SGHTA, CDR2 FQGNSA. CDR3 length equals 12 residues. Trimming cost V 5 bases and J 9 bases, with 11 bases left between them. The entire variable domain, with the rest obtained from reference TRBV7-2 and TRBJ2-1, is as follows: GAGVSQSPSNKVTEKGKDVELRCDPISGHTALYWYRQSLGQGLEFLIYFQGNSAPDKSGLPSDRFSAERTGGSVSTLTIQRTQQEDSAVYLCASSRLFPEQFFGPGTRLTVL.

This clonotype occurred many times. This sequence joins TRBV7-2 and TRBJ2-3, with 11 positions matching TRBD2. Germline lookup yields CDR1 SGHTA and CDR2 FQGNSA. The CDR3 is 17 amino acids. Trimming cost V 1 base and J 5 bases; bases outside gene matches: 8. In nucleotides, the CDR3 is TGTGCCAGCAGCTTAGAGCTAGCGGGAGGTGTAAGAGATACGCAGTATTTT. Its translation is CASSLELAGGVRDTQYF.

The chain is built from TRBV27 and TRBJ2-1; TRBD2 matches 7 bases. This CDR3 has 16 residues. Germline CDR1 and CDR2: MNHEY and SMNVEV (reference sequence). The trim removed 0 bases at V and 2 bases at J, leaving 4 bases unmatched. Here the CDR3 reads CASSLSAGEAYNEQFF. In DNA form, the CDR3 reads TGTGCCAGCAGTTTATCGGCGGGAGAGGCCTACAATGAGCAGTTCTTC.

This clonotype turned up a few times. This chain joins TRBV4-2 and TRBJ2-3, with TRBD2 matching over 8 bases. CDR1 LGHNA and CDR2 YNFKEQ come from the germline V gene. The ends lost 2 bases at V and 6 bases at J; junction bases unmatched: 13. This CDR3 is built from 17 residues. CDR3 sequence: CASSQLQSGSGKDTQYF. CDR3 DNA sequence: TGTGCCAGCAGCCAATTACAGAGCGGGAGTGGGAAGGATACGCAGTATTTT.

The CDR3 DNA reads as TGTGCCAGCAGCTTAAACCCCCCGACGAGTTTGGATACGCAGTATTTT. Its protein product is CASSLNPPTSLDTQYF. The J gene is TRBJ2-3, the V gene TRBV7-2; D is ambiguous. The CDR3 has 16 residues. CDR1 and CDR2 from the germline V gene are SGHTA and FQGNSA. Trimming cost V 2 bases and J 6 bases, with 18 bases left between them.

This clonotype was detected ten times or more. J is TRBJ1-5 and V is TRBV7-2, with a tentative D call TRBD1 (5 bases). The V end lost 4 bases, the J end lost 6 bases, and 16 bases lay between the germline ends. CDR3 size: 15 residues. Germline V CDR1 and CDR2: SGHTA, FQGNSA. This chain's CDR3 is CASSSTQGYGQPQHF. The CDR3 DNA is TGTGCCAGCAGCTCGACGCAGGGTTACGGTCAGCCCCAGCATTTT.

This clonotype was counted only a few times. This rearrangement joins TRBV7-2 to TRBJ2-7; possibly TRBD2 for D (6 bases). V lost 5 bases and J lost 3, with 17 bases in between. The CDR3 spans 15 residues. Germline lookup yields CDR1 SGHTA and CDR2 FQGNSA. For the CDR3, the DNA is TGTGCCAGCAGCAAAGGCGGGGCGCCAAGCTACGAGCAGTACGTC. This codes for CASSKGGAPSYEQYV.

The V and J genes are TRBV4-1 and TRBJ2-7; 9 bases are shared with TRBD1. Trimming cost V 0 bases and J 3 bases; bases outside gene matches: 9. This CDR3 comprises 17 residues. Per the germline V gene, CDR1 is MGHRA and CDR2 is YSYEKL. The DNA of the CDR3 is TGCGCCAGCAGCCAAGATTATCGACAGGGGGGTTTCTACGAGCAGTACGTC. Residues: CASSQDYRQGGFYEQYV.

This clonotype has ten or more counts. V and J are TRBV7-2 and TRBJ1-1, with D hard to call. The CDR3 runs 12 residues. Trimming removed 5 bases from V and 1 base from J, with 5 bases in between. The germline gives CDR1 SGHTA, CDR2 FQGNSA. CDR3 loop: CASSPQNTEAFF. CDR3 bases: TGTGCCAGCAGCCCTCAGAACACTGAAGCTTTCTTT.

The rearrangement uses TRBV2 and TRBJ1-1, with TRBD1 identical over 11 bases. The germline V gene has CDR1 SNHLY and CDR2 FYNNEI. The V gene end was trimmed by 5 bases and the J gene end by 5 bases; junction bases not matched to a gene: 4. This CDR3 comprises 14 residues. CDR3 in DNA: TGTGCCAGCAGTCCGGGACAGGGGGTAACTGAAGCTTTCTTT. Amino acid sequence: CASSPGQGVTEAFF.

This clonotype was counted only a few times. This chain joins TRBV12-3 or TRBV12-4 and TRBJ1-2; weak D call: TRBD1 (5 bases). This CDR3 contains 15 residues. V dropped 1 base and J dropped 3 bases, with 12 bases sitting between them. The CDR3 region has the DNA TGTGCCAGCAGTTTAGGCAGGGTAGGGGACTATGGCTACACCTTC. As protein: CASSLGRVGDYGYTF.

In its sample, this clonotype was seen once. J is TRBJ2-1 and V is TRBV27; a possible D gene is TRBD1 (6 bases). This CDR3 region has 17 residues. V lost 3 bases and J lost 0, with 15 bases in between. Germline V gene sequence: CDR1 MNHEY, CDR2 SMNVEV (reference sequence). The CDR3 loop reads CASSFGTHISSYNEQFF. CDR3 coding DNA: TGTGCCAGCAGTTTCGGGACACACATAAGCTCCTACAATGAGCAGTTCTTC.

This chain joins TRBV29-1 and TRBJ2-2, with 10 bases matching TRBD1. This CDR3 has 14 amino acids. V lost 6 bases and J lost 6; bases outside the gene matches: 7. Germline loops: CDR1 SQVTM, CDR2 ANQGSEA. The CDR3 loop reads CSVRGQGVPGELFF. For the CDR3, the DNA is TGCAGCGTACGCGGACAGGGGGTGCCCGGGGAGCTGTTTTTT.

In this sample, this clonotype turned up many times. V is TRBV7-2 and J is TRBJ1-2, with 8 bases fitting TRBD1. V shed 8 bases and J 7 bases; nucleotides not matched to a gene: 12. Germline CDR1 is SGHTA and CDR2 is FQGNSA. This CDR3 spans 14 amino acids. CDR3: CASGETDRGGGYTF. In DNA form, the CDR3 reads TGTGCCAGCGGAGAAACTGACAGGGGAGGTGGCTACACCTTC. Using reference TRBV7-2 and TRBJ1-2 for the parts outside the CDR3, the full variable domain is GAGVSQSPSNKVTEKGKDVELRCDPISGHTALYWYRQSLGQGLEFLIYFQGNSAPDKSGLPSDRFSAERTGGSVSTLTIQRTQQEDSAVYLCASGETDRGGGYTFGSGTRLTVV.